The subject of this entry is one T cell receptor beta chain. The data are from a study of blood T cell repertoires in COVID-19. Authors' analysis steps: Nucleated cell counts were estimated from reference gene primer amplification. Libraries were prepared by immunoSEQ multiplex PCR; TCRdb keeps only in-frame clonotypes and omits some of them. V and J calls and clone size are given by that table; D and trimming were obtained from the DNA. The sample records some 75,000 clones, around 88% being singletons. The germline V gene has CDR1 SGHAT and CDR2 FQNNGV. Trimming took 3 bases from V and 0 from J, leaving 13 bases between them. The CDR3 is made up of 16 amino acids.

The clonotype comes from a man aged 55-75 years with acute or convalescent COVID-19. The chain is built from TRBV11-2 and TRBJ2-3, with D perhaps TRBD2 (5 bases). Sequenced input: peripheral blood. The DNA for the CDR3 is TGTGCCAGCAGCTTTGGAGCGGATGCTAGCACAGATACGCAGTATTTT. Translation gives CASSFGADASTDTQYF.